Shown below are 13 T cell receptor beta chains from a single sample sequenced in a study of CD8+CD57+ T cells in acquired aplastic anemia. CDR3 and TCR beta VDJ profiling relied on genomic DNA as the template. TCRdb recomputed calls from the reads with MiXCR, one row per CDR3 protein. The sample yields approximately 150,000 distinct CDR3 sequences, about half seen once. In patients chosen for sequencing, flow cytometry had shown CD8+CD57+ cell expansion. The material sequenced was sorted CD4+, CD8+, or CD8+CD57+ T cells (not recorded which) from PBMCs. Every receptor here comes from a human donor with aplastic anemia.

This clonotype came up many times. The chain has TRBV7-9 and TRBJ1-2; 11 bases fit TRBD1. V lost 4 bases and J lost 1; bases outside the gene matches: 11. The CDR3 runs to 18 residues. Germline V CDR1 and CDR2: SEHNR, FQNEAQ (reference sequence). CDR3 sequence: CASSSTWTGGQFNYGYTF. The CDR3, as DNA: TGTGCCAGCAGCTCTACCTGGACAGGGGGCCAATTTAACTATGGCTACACCTTC.

The chain links TRBV28 to TRBJ1-5; 7 nucleotides match TRBD1. The CDR3 runs 15 residues. Germline loops: CDR1 MDHEN, CDR2 SYDVKM. V gave up 7 bases and J gave up 4 bases; unmatched junction bases: 10. CDR3 residues: CASIQGWGGNQPQHF. The CDR3 region has the DNA TGTGCCAGCATACAGGGGTGGGGTGGGAATCAGCCCCAGCATTTT.

The chain joins TRBV9 to TRBJ2-7; perhaps TRBD2 as D (5 bases). There are 14 residues in the CDR3. The V end lost 0 bases, the J end lost 6 bases, and 13 bases lay between the germline ends. Germline CDR1 reads SGDLS; CDR2 reads YYNGEE. The CDR3 loop reads CASSVDPGWGEQYF. The CDR3 DNA reads TGTGCCAGCAGCGTAGATCCGGGGTGGGGCGAGCAGTACTTC.

Regarding this clonotype: The junction departs from the called germline gene at one end, perhaps through a read error. The chain combines TRBV20-1 with TRBJ2-7, with D unclear. This CDR3 contains 11 residues. The germline CDR1 and CDR2 sequences are DFQATT and SNEGSKA (reference sequence). The CDR3 DNA reads as TGCGGTGCTACCTTGCTCTACGAGCAGTACTTC. It is translated as CGATLLYEQYF.

This clonotype was seen repeatedly, ten times or more. The chain links TRBV7-2 to TRBJ2-7, with 7 bases fitting TRBD1. Germline assignment: CDR1 SGHTA and CDR2 FQGNSA. V lost 6 bases and J lost 3; bases outside the gene matches: 8. The CDR3 consists of 14 residues. The CDR3 here is CASRLGQTNYEQYF. CDR3 nucleotides: TGTGCCAGCAGACTGGGACAGACAAACTACGAGCAGTACTTC.

The table lists this clonotype with a few counts. The genes are TRBV13 and TRBJ1-5; 8 bases align to TRBD1. Trimming took 4 bases from V and 7 from J; bases not matched to a gene: 6. The CDR3 is 14 residues long. The germline gives CDR1 PRHDT, CDR2 FYEKMQ (reference sequence). DNA of the CDR3: TGTGCCAGCAGCTCGACAGGGGCTGGGCAGCCCCAGCATTTT. It translates to CASSSTGAGQPQHF.

The chain's CDR3 is CASSLAGGLGEQYF. CDR3 coding DNA: TGTGCCAGCAGCTTGGCGGGGGGACTTGGCGAGCAGTACTTC. The chain couples TRBV7-6 to TRBJ2-7; TRBD2 agrees at 8 bases. The CDR3 length is 14 residues. Trimming cost V 3 bases and J 6 bases; bases outside gene matches: 7. Per the germline V gene, CDR1 is SGHVS and CDR2 is FNYEAQ. Based on the CDR3 plus reference TRBV7-6 and TRBJ2-7, the full variable domain is GAGVSQSPRYKVTKRGQDVALRCDPISGHVSLYWYRQALGQGPEFLTYFNYEAQQDKSGLPNDRFSAERPEGSISTLTIQRTEQRDSAMYRCASSLAGGLGEQYFGPGTRLTVT.

This clonotype appeared many times. The chain joins TRBV19 to TRBJ1-6; no firm D call. This CDR3 contains 14 residues. V shed 6 bases and J shed 0 bases, with 6 bases lying between them. Germline loops: CDR1 LNHDA, CDR2 SQIVND (reference sequence). CDR3 nucleotides: TGTGCCAGTAGATCGGGCTCCTATAATTCACCCCTCCACTTT. The encoded protein is CASRSGSYNSPLHF.

This clonotype was detected only a few times. A much bigger clone sits one base away, suggesting this may be a read error. DNA for the CDR3: TGTGCCGGCAGCTCGACGGACTCTGGGGCCAACGTCCTGACTTTC. This encodes CAGSSTDSGANVLTF. V gene TRBV7-9 combines with J gene TRBJ2-6; no clear D. This CDR3 has 15 amino acids. Per germline, CDR1 SEHNR and CDR2 FQNEAQ (reference sequence).

The V call is TRBV20-1, the J call TRBJ2-7; 10 positions agree with TRBD1. The CDR3 contains 12 residues. With 6 bases clipped from V and 6 bases from J, the junction kept 5 bases outside the gene matches. Germline lookup yields CDR1 DFQATT and CDR2 SNEGSKA (reference sequence). The CDR3 nucleotides are TGCAGTGCCAGACAGGGGGCAAGCGAGCAGTACTTC. It codes for CSARQGASEQYF.

J is TRBJ2-1 and V is TRBV5-1; 11 bases are a match to TRBD2. Germline V gene sequence: CDR1 SGHRS, CDR2 YFSETQ. The CDR3 length is 16 residues. The V gene end was trimmed by 0 bases and the J gene end by 3 bases; junction bases not matched to a gene: 2. The CDR3 loop is CASSLDGTSGYNEQFF. CDR3 DNA sequence: TGCGCCAGCAGCTTGGATGGGACTAGCGGCTACAATGAGCAGTTCTTC.

The chain carries TRBV20-1 and TRBJ1-2; perhaps TRBD1 as D (5 bases). Trimming removed 1 base from V and 4 bases from J, with 16 bases in between. Germline CDR1 DFQATT, CDR2 SNEGSKA (reference sequence). There are 15 residues in the CDR3. The CDR3 DNA reads TGCAGTGCTAGAGCCCGGGCAGGGATGACCTATGGCTACACCTTC. The encoded protein is CSARARAGMTYGYTF.

This clonotype was observed a few times. A single base separates this from a much larger clone, so it may be a read error. The genes are TRBV11-2 and TRBJ2-1; 9 positions match TRBD2. This CDR3 is built from 17 residues. V gave up 6 bases and J gave up 6 bases; unmatched junction bases: 15. Germline CDR1 SGHAT, CDR2 FQNNGV. CDR3 loop: CASSQWGNGGRGNEQFF. CDR3 sequence (DNA): TGTGCCAGCAGTCAATGGGGGAATGGCGGGAGGGGCAATGAGCAGTTCTTC.